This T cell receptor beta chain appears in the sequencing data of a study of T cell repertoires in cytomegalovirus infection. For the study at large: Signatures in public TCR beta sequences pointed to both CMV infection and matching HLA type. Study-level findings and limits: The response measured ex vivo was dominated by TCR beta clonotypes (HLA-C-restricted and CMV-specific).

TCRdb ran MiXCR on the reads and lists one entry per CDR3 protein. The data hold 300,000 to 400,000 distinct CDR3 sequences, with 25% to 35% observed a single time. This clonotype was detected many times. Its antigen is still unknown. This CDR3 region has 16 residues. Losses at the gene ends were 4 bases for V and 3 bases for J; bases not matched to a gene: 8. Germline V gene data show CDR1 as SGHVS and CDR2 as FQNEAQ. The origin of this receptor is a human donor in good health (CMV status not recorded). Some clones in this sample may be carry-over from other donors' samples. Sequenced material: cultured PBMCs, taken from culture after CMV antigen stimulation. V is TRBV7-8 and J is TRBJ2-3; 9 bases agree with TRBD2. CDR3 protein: CASSSLTSGSTDTQYF. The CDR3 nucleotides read TGTGCCAGCAGCTCATTAACTAGCGGGTCTACAGATACGCAGTATTTT.